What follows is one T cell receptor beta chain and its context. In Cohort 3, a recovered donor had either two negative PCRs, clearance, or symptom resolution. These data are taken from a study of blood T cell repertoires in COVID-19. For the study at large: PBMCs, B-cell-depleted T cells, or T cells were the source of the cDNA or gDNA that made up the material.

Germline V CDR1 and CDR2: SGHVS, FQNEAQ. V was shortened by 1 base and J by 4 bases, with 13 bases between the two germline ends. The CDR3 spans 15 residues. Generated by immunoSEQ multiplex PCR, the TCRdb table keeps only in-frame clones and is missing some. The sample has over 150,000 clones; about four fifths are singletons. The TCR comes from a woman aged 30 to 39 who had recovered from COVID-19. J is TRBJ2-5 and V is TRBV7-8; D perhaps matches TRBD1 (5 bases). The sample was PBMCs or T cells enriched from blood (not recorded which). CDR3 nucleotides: TGTGCCAGCAGCTTAGGATCTGGCAGGGTAGAGACCCAGTACTTC. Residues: CASSLGSGRVETQYF. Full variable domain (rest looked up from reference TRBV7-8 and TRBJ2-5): GAGVSQSPRYKVAKRGQDVALRCDPISGHVSLFWYQQALGQGPEFLTYFQNEAQLDKSGLPSDRFFAERPEGSVSTLKIQRTQQEDSAVYLCASSLGSGRVETQYFGPGTRLLVL.